The subject of this entry is one T cell receptor (beta chain). No cognate antigen has been identified for it. Per-nucleotide qualities are absent, and no much larger clonotype sits a single base away. Sequencing took place on an Illumina HiSeq 2500. Quantitative 5'-RACE with molecular barcodes was the method used to prepare the TCR beta libraries. From the authors' description of their analysis: Disease-linked TCR variants were identified with a new computational method built on a probabilistic model of VDJ rearrangement. TCRdb reworked the public reads: Q25 trimming with fastp, MiXCR clone assembly, productive beta chains retained. One record per CDR3 amino acid sequence lists the most common genes and DNA. The authors' filters were not applied to this entry. The sample includes under 850,000 distinct CDR3 sequences, with roughly 19% observed a single time. Clones ranked in the top ten supply around a fifth of the sample.

This sample stems from a study of CD8 T cells in ankylosing spondylitis (dated by TCRdb to 2017 to 2019). Regarding the study in general: The study profiled T cell receptor beta repertoires in healthy donors and ankylosing spondylitis patients to find disease-linked TCR variants. In total, the full study cohort was made up of about 110 healthy donors and about two dozen ankylosing spondylitis patients. Samples of peripheral blood were taken, and for ankylosing spondylitis patients, synovial fluid was collected as well. Here is what the overall study found, with its caveats: Some TCR beta motif variants had previously been reported in synovial fluid and blood of reactive arthritis patients, which suggested common disease-initiation mechanisms. Blood from ankylosing spondylitis patients appeared to be characterized by a TCR beta motif composed of 7 to 9 highly homologous amino acid variants. Significant enrichment of the disease-linked clones was reported in matched synovial fluid samples from ankylosing spondylitis patients. A CD8+ phenotype was shown by the disease-linked clones, which were found at relatively low frequencies in peripheral blood.

V drops 4 bases and J drops 1 base, leaving 10 bases in between. The CDR3, cysteine through phenylalanine, is 14 amino acids long. Solely the CDR3 DNA is kept, with 42 bases framed from the first base. Sequencing was performed on blood, either unsorted or a sorted T cell fraction (not recorded which). The chain is encoded by TRBV12-3 or TRBV12-4 joined to TRBJ1-1; the D gene is possibly TRBD1, with 5 bases matching. The receptor's source is a male donor with ankylosing spondylitis. The CDR3 has the sequence CASSWGVRNTEAFF. The DNA sequence is TGTGCCAGCAGTTGGGGGGTCCGGAACACTGAAGCTTTCTTT.